This T cell receptor (beta chain) is drawn from a study of cytomegalovirus exposure and HLA in healthy donors. CDR1 and CDR2 (germline): MGHRA, YSYEKL. V lost 4 bases and J 7 bases, leaving 18 bases between the germline ends. The CDR3 sequence is 15 residues long. The PCR employed 60 Vbeta primers together with 13 Jbeta primers. Authors' methods: The authors later counted about 80 million unique TCR beta chains, around 9.9 million of them shared. Profiled with immunoSEQ multiplex PCR; TCRdb holds only in-frame clones, not every one. The V and J calls and the clone size are those of that table, but D and trimming were determined from the DNA. This sample has about 280,000 clones; around nine tenths occur once, and the top ten carry about 2%. Turning to this clone: Its antigen is still unknown.

Study-level findings and limits: As was reported, the HLA-A and HLA-B alleles of most subjects were accurately predicted from TCR beta sequences.

The sequence was collected from a woman younger than 35 in good health and CMV-seronegative. What was sequenced was PBMCs. The rearrangement joins TRBV4-1 to TRBJ2-3; a possible D gene is TRBD2 (6 bases). The chain's CDR3 is CASSRLGLKINTQYF. The CDR3 nucleotides read TGCGCCAGCAGCCGACTAGGTCTAAAAATAAATACGCAGTATTTT.